This T cell receptor (beta chain) was identified in a study of shared clonotypes between healthy human individuals. CDR3 length equals 17 residues. The V gene end was trimmed by 0 bases and the J gene end by 3 bases; junction bases not matched to a gene: 9. Per germline, CDR1 GTSNPN and CDR2 SVGIG (reference sequence). Authors' processing steps: ImmunoSEQ supplied junction-only sequences lacking quality scores, so filtering was different. Assay: immunoSEQ multiplex PCR; the TCRdb copy retains only in-frame clones and omits some. V and J calls and clone size are given by that table; D and trimming were obtained from the DNA. The repertoire has approximately 2.4 million clones, almost 96% of them found once; the top ten carry roughly 0.13%.

Sequencing was done on a sample of naive CD4+ T cells sorted from blood. Subset in this sample: CD45RA+ positively selected. The rearrangement uses TRBV30 and TRBJ2-3; 10 nucleotides match TRBD1. This receptor was identified in a man aged 18 to 30 in good health. CDR3 DNA sequence: TGTGCCTGGAGTGTTTCGGACAGGGGGATGGCGACAGATACGCAGTATTTT. Its translation: CAWSVSDRGMATDTQYF. Looking up the rest from reference TRBV30 and TRBJ2-3 gives the full variable domain: SQTIHQWPATLVQPVGSPLSLECTVEGTSNPNLYWYRQAAGRGLQLLFYSVGIGQISSEVPQNLSASRPQDRQFILSSKKLLLSDSGFYLCAWSVSDRGMATDTQYFGPGTRLTVL.